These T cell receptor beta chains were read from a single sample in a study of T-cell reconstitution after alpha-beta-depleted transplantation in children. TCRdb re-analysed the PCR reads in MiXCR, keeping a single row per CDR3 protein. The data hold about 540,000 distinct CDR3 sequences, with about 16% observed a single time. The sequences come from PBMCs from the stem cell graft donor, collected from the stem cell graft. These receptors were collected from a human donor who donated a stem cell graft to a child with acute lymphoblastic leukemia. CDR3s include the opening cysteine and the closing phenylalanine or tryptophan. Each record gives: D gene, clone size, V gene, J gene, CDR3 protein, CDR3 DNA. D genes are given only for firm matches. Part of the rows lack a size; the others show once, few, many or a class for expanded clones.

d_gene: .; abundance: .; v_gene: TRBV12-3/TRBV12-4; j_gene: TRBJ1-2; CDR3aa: CASSMDGYGYTF; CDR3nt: TGTGCCAGCAGTATGGACGGCTATGGCTACACCTTC
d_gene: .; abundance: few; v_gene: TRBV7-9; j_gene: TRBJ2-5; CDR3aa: CASSPGGPVQETQYF; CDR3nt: TGTGCCAGCAGCCCAGGAGGGCCCGTCCAAGAGACCCAGTACTTC
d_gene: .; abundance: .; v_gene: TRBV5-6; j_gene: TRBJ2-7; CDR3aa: CASTLGANEQYF; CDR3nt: TGTGCCAGCACCCTCGGGGCCAACGAGCAGTACTTC
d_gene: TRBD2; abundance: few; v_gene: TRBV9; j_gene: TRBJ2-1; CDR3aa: CASRLAGEYEQFF; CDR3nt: TGTGCCAGCAGACTAGCGGGTGAGTATGAGCAGTTCTTC
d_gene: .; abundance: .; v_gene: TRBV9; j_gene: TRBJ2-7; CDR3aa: CASSVATRSYDQYF; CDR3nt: TGTGCCAGCAGCGTAGCTACGCGTTCCTACGACCAGTACTTC
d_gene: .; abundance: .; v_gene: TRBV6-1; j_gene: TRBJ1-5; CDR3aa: CAKAHWTDYSNQPQHF; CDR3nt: TGTGCCAAAGCACACTGGACAGATTATAGCAATCAGCCCCAGCATTTT
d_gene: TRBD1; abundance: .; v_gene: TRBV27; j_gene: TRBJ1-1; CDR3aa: CASASLPDRAAFF; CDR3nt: TGTGCCAGCGCCTCCCTTCCAGACAGGGCAGCTTTCTTT
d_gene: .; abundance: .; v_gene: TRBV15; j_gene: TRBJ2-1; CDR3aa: CATSGRSSYNEQFF; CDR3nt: TGTGCCACCAGCGGGAGAAGCTCCTACAATGAGCAGTTCTTC
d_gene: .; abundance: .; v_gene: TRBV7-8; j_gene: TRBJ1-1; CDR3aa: CASSDQRTGSEAFF; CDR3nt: TGTGCCAGCAGCGATCAGCGGACGGGGTCCGAAGCTTTCTTT
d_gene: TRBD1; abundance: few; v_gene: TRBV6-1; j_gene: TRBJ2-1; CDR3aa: CASSESPDRGREQFF; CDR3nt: TGTGCCAGCAGTGAAAGCCCGGACAGGGGGCGAGAGCAGTTCTTC